One and the same sample provided the 22 T cell receptor beta chains below, sequenced in a study of cytomegalovirus exposure and HLA in healthy donors. Vbeta (60) and Jbeta (13) primers were used in the PCR. Using immunoSEQ multiplex PCR, the repertoire was profiled, and TCRdb retains in-frame clones only, with some absent. The specimen's table records around 200,000 clones. The sample comprised PBMCs. All receptors derive from a woman aged 25 to 39 in good health and CMV-seropositive.

This rearrangement joins TRBV7-8 to TRBJ1-2; D is perhaps TRBD1 (6 bases). The V and J ends lost 1 base and 2 bases respectively, with 11 bases between them. There are 15 residues in the CDR3. CDR1 and CDR2 from the germline V gene are SGHVS and FQNEAQ. CDR3 region: CASSLGGTGNYGYTF. CDR3 in DNA: TGTGCCAGCAGCTTAGGGGGCACAGGGAACTATGGCTACACCTTC.

The chain links TRBV6-5 to TRBJ2-5; D gene unclear. The DNA end is a closer match to TRBJ2-7, so the J assignment may be wrong. Germline V gene sequence: CDR1 MNHEY, CDR2 SVGAGI. CDR3 length: 14 amino acids. The CDR3 DNA sequence: TGTGCCAGCAGTTACTCGGCGCAGGCCTACGAGCAGTACTTC. Its translation: CASSYSAQAYEQYF.

The chain employs TRBV4-1 and TRBJ1-5, with D tentatively TRBD1 (5 bases). Trimming pared 6 bases from V and 3 bases from J, leaving 18 bases between. Looked up from germline, CDR1 is MGHRA and CDR2 is YSYEKL. The CDR3 runs to 16 residues. The CDR3 sequence: CASRSSGAGHNQPQHF. CDR3 in DNA: TGCGCCAGCAGATCGTCTGGGGCAGGGCACAATCAGCCCCAGCATTTT.

V usage is TRBV7-9 and J usage is TRBJ1-2, with TRBD1 matching 10 bases. Trimming took 5 bases from V and 8 from J; bases not matched to a gene: 8. Germline V gene data show CDR1 as SEHNR and CDR2 as FQNEAQ (reference sequence). This CDR3 is 14 amino acids long. CDR3 sequence (DNA): TGTGCCAGCAGCCACGACAGGGGGCTTAGGGGCTACACCTTC. This codes for CASSHDRGLRGYTF.

The chain links TRBV11-2 to TRBJ2-7; D remains unclear. The V gene lost 5 bases and the J gene lost 7 bases, with 6 bases spanning the gap. The germline gives CDR1 SGHAT, CDR2 FQNNGV. The CDR3 sequence is 10 residues long. CDR3 sequence: CASSTGEQYF. CDR3 in DNA: TGTGCCAGCAGCACCGGGGAGCAGTACTTC.

This sequence joins TRBV18 and TRBJ2-3; 7 bases are a match to TRBD2. Trimming cost V 3 bases and J 2 bases; bases outside gene matches: 8. This CDR3 is 16 amino acids long. Germline CDR1 KGHSH, CDR2 LQKENI. This CDR3 is CASSPGSGEFTDTQYF. CDR3 nucleotide sequence: TGTGCCAGCTCACCGGGGAGCGGGGAGTTCACAGATACGCAGTATTTT.

As regards this clone: An end of the junction does not agree with germline; a read error may underlie this. In DNA, the CDR3 is TGTGCCAGTAGTGTAGAAGGGACTCCGGTTCAGCCCCAGCATTTT. This codes for CASSVEGTPVQPQHF. This rearrangement joins TRBV19 to TRBJ1-5; perhaps TRBD1 as D (5 bases). The length of the CDR3 is 15 residues. The germline V gene encodes CDR1 LNHDA and CDR2 SQIVND (reference sequence).

This chain joins TRBV5-4 and TRBJ2-7; D is ambiguous. Germline V CDR1 and CDR2: SGHNT, YYREEE (reference sequence). The CDR3 runs to 13 residues. V was shortened by 4 bases and J by 3 bases, with 11 bases between the two germline ends. CDR3 in DNA: TGTGCCAGCAGCGAAATAGAGAACTACGAGCAGTACTTC. Amino acid sequence: CASSEIENYEQYF. The full variable domain, in which reference TRBV5-4 and TRBJ2-7 provide the parts outside the CDR3, is ETGVTQSPTHLIKTRGQQVTLRCSSQSGHNTVSWYQQALGQGPQFIFQYYREEENGRGNFPPRFSGLQFPNYSSELNVNALELDDSALYLCASSEIENYEQYFGPGTRLTVT.

The chain joins TRBV5-1 to TRBJ2-1; D is unresolved. Trimming pared 0 bases from V and 2 bases from J, leaving 6 bases between. Looked up from germline, CDR1 is SGHRS and CDR2 is YFSETQ. CDR3 length equals 14 residues. The CDR3 DNA is TGCGCCAGCAGCTTGGGGGCAGCCTACAATGAGCAGTTCTTC. It codes for CASSLGAAYNEQFF.

V and J are TRBV2 and TRBJ1-5; 7 bases align to TRBD1. V lost 5 bases and J lost 0; bases outside the gene matches: 13. The CDR3 length is 18 residues. CDR1 is SNHLY and CDR2 is FYNNEI in the germline V gene. The CDR3 spells CASSNLQGSAGSNQPQHF. The CDR3 DNA follows: TGTGCCAGCAGTAACTTACAGGGGTCGGCTGGTAGCAATCAGCCCCAGCATTTT.

This chain joins TRBV5-6 and TRBJ2-5; the D is unclear. The J call is doubtful: the DNA matches TRBJ2-7 better. This CDR3 comprises 14 residues. Germline CDR1 is SGHDT and CDR2 is YYEEEE. CDR3 coding DNA: TGTGCCAGCAGCTTCCGTTCCGAACCCTACGAGCAGTACTTC. Protein sequence: CASSFRSEPYEQYF.

The V and J genes are TRBV28 and TRBJ2-2; D call uncertain. The CDR3 is 12 amino acids. Germline lookup yields CDR1 MDHEN and CDR2 SYDVKM. Trimming took off 2 bases at V and 5 bases at J, with 3 bases between the two ends. DNA of the CDR3: TGTGCCAGCAGTTTACTGACCGGGGAGCTGTTTTTT. Residues: CASSLLTGELFF. The full variable domain, completed using reference TRBV28 and TRBJ2-2, is DVKVTQSSRYLVKRTGEKVFLECVQDMDHENMFWYRQDPGLGLRLIYFSYDVKMKEKGDIPEGYSVSREKKERFSLILESASTNQTSMYLCASSLLTGELFFGEGSRLTVL.

This rearrangement joins TRBV5-6 to TRBJ2-1; 11 bases are shared with TRBD2. The V segment lost 0 bases and the J segment 0 bases; nucleotides outside the gene matches: 8. Germline V gene data show CDR1 as SGHDT and CDR2 as YYEEEE. The CDR3 consists of 19 residues. The CDR3 bases are TGTGCCAGCAGCTTGGTTGGGACTAGCGGAACGAGCTCCTACAATGAGCAGTTCTTC. Protein: CASSLVGTSGTSSYNEQFF.

The chain recombines TRBV21-1 with TRBJ2-1; TRBD1, the D gene given by the table, was not confirmed from the DNA. TRBV21-1 counts as a pseudogene. The CDR3 contains 16 residues. CDR3 region: CASSRRTGSIYNEQFF. CDR3 bases: TGTGCCAGCAGCCGACGGACAGGGAGTATCTACAATGAGCAGTTCTTC.

The V and J genes are TRBV4-1 and TRBJ1-1; no clear D gene. There are 13 residues in the CDR3. CDR1 is MGHRA and CDR2 is YSYEKL in the germline V gene. The V end lost 1 base, the J end lost 7 bases, and 10 bases lay between the germline ends. The CDR3 nucleotides read TGCGCCAGCAGCCAAGGAGGAGTCGGTGAAGCTTTCTTT. Translation: CASSQGGVGEAFF.

The V and J genes are TRBV6-5 and TRBJ1-1; unclear D gene. The V end was cut by 1 base, the J end by 14 bases, with 14 bases between. Germline CDR1 reads MNHEY; CDR2 reads SVGAGI. This CDR3 has 12 amino acids. This CDR3 is CASSYYGRGQFF. The CDR3 nucleotides read TGTGCCAGCAGTTACTATGGGAGAGGTCAATTCTTT.

The V gene is TRBV19, the J gene TRBJ2-5; TRBD1 matches at 8 bases. V trimming: 6 bases; J trimming: 5 bases; junction bases outside the gene matches: 8. The germline gives CDR1 LNHDA, CDR2 SQIVND (reference sequence). The length of the CDR3 is 14 residues. The CDR3 nucleotides read TGTGCCAGTAGGCTAACAGGGGGTAGGGAGACCCAGTACTTC. Translated: CASRLTGGRETQYF.

The chain carries TRBV2 and TRBJ1-2; D gene ambiguous. V shed 6 bases and J shed 8 bases, with 13 bases lying between them. The CDR3 is made up of 12 amino acids. Looked up from germline, CDR1 is SNHLY and CDR2 is FYNNEI. CDR3 bases: TGTGCCAGCAGAAGGAGCGGGTACGGCTACACCTTC. Translated, it gives CASRRSGYGYTF.

The chain uses TRBV10-1 and TRBJ2-2, with D perhaps matching TRBD2 (9 bases). The CDR3 is 19 residues long. V gave up 5 bases and J gave up 1 base, with 23 bases separating them. Germline V gives CDR1 WNHNN, CDR2 SYGVQD (reference sequence). The CDR3 reads CASSPRDRLAGWNTGELFF. The CDR3 DNA reads as TGCGCCAGCAGTCCGAGGGACAGGCTAGCGGGGTGGAACACCGGGGAGCTGTTTTTT.

This sequence joins TRBV6-4 and TRBJ1-6; tentative D call: TRBD1 (5 bases). This CDR3 comprises 16 residues. Trimming removed 6 bases from V and 6 bases from J, with 18 bases in between. Germline V gene data show CDR1 as MRHNA and CDR2 as SNTAGT. The CDR3, as DNA: TGTGCCAGCAGCCCGGGGGGGAGTGGTATTAATTCACCCCTCCACTTT. Translating it yields CASSPGGSGINSPLHF.

This chain joins TRBV5-6 and TRBJ2-7; D ambiguous. The CDR3 runs 12 residues. Per the germline V gene, CDR1 is SGHDT and CDR2 is YYEEEE. The V end lost 3 bases, the J end lost 4 bases, and 8 bases lay between the germline ends. CDR3 coding DNA: TGTGCCAGCAGCTCAGGTCCGTACGAGCAGTACTTC. Protein: CASSSGPYEQYF.

V is TRBV9 and J is TRBJ1-1, with D possibly matching TRBD1 (6 bases). This CDR3 spans 14 amino acids. Germline V gene lookup returns CDR1 SGDLS and CDR2 YYNGEE. Trimming stripped 4 bases from V and 4 bases from J, with 14 bases between. CDR3 region: CASSPPGDVTEAFF. The CDR3 coding sequence is TGTGCCAGCAGCCCTCCAGGGGACGTCACTGAAGCTTTCTTT.